This T cell receptor beta chain came from a study of T cells in Graves' hyperthyroidism and ophthalmopathy. There are a few counts of this clonotype. V lost 0 bases, J lost 5 bases, and 10 bases lay in between. Germline CDR1 is MNHEY and CDR2 is SVGAGI. The CDR3 length is 14 residues. A Clinical Activity Score of at least 3, a NOSPECS grade of at least 4 and a duration under 3 months were recorded in the ophthalmopathy patients. Fresh peripheral blood, approximately 10 ml, was the source of the PBMCs. Template material for amplifying TCR beta CDR3 regions consisted of RNA transcripts. The HTBI set primed first-round TCR CDR3 RT-PCR. In TCRdb, the multiplex PCR reads were re-called with MiXCR into one record per CDR3 protein. The data hold around 350,000 distinct CDR3 sequences, with roughly 15% observed a single time.

The chain recombines TRBV6-5 with TRBJ1-2; D is perhaps TRBD1 (6 bases). The sample was blood. The TCR was taken from a woman aged 25 to 45 with Graves' ophthalmopathy. CDR3 loop: CASSYSQGWYGYTF. Here the CDR3 DNA reads TGTGCCAGCAGTTACTCACAGGGCTGGTATGGCTACACCTTC.